This T cell receptor (beta chain) was identified in a study of cytomegalovirus exposure and HLA in healthy donors. Germline-derived CDR1 and CDR2 are SGHVS and FQNEAQ. CDR3 length equals 17 residues. Losses at the gene ends were 3 bases for V and 3 bases for J; bases not matched to a gene: 14. The PCR ran on 60 Vbeta and 13 Jbeta primers. Clones were sequenced by immunoSEQ multiplex PCR, and TCRdb holds only the in-frame ones, with some missing. This repertoire shows about 150,000 clones, approximately 80% found once; its top ten account for 2% to 3%. Note on this clone: Its antigen is currently unknown.

Study results and limitations: Presence/absence results assume similar sequencing depth per donor, which may not hold. What was likely a sequencing artifact was a cluster of highly shared sequence variants.

The sequenced sample consisted of PBMCs. The sequence was collected from a boy aged 2 to 9 in good health and CMV-seronegative. The V gene is TRBV7-8, the J gene TRBJ2-7; 7 bases match TRBD1. CDR3 nucleotide sequence: TGTGCCAGCAGCTTGATTTCCGGCCGGGACAGCGTCTACGAGCAGTACTTC. Translation: CASSLISGRDSVYEQYF.